A selection of T cell receptor beta chains follows, all from one sample in a study of early T cells in non-severe SARS-CoV-2 infection. One entry per CDR3 protein, called by TCRdb with MiXCR from the 5' RACE reads. The repertoire includes fewer than 70,000 distinct CDR3 sequences, approximately 12% of them detected once, and about 3.1% sits in the top ten. The sample comprised whole blood. Receptors were obtained from an adult who was a healthcare worker with PCR-confirmed SARS-CoV-2 infection or an uninfected control (not recorded which). Both conserved end residues are trimmed from each CDR3. The order of the fields is J gene, CDR3 length, V gene, CDR3 protein.

TRBJ2-7,15,TRBV27,ASSYLGTSGSSYEQY
TRBJ2-3,15,TRBV7-8,ASSLGLAGGPSDSQY
TRBJ2-5,12,TRBV5-1,ASSLVWGQETQY
TRBJ2-3,14,TRBV10-3,AIRLLAGESTDTQY
TRBJ2-1,13,TRBV24-1,ATSDIQGPLDEQF
TRBJ1-1,10,TRBV7-2,ASSLRDRKAF
TRBJ1-1,12,TRBV27,ASSFGTGVTEAF
TRBJ2-7,13,TRBV5-1,ASSLVGAEGVEQY
TRBJ2-2,14,TRBV25-1,ASSSPGAGVTGELF
TRBJ2-5,12,TRBV7-3,ASSLLAQQETQY
TRBJ2-7,9,TRBV4-1,ASSQGVEQY
TRBJ2-1,11,TRBV5-1,ASSLGGENEQF
TRBJ2-5,15,TRBV18,ASSPSKRTVGEETQY
TRBJ2-2,13,TRBV7-2,ASSRTGPSTGELF
TRBJ2-3,14,TRBV7-3,ASSPGVLGVGDTQY
TRBJ2-2,13,TRBV3-1,ASTLASAGTGELF
TRBJ2-3,15,TRBV7-2,ASSLFPQGGGADTQY
TRBJ2-7,12,TRBV7-8,ASSLASSSYEQY
TRBJ1-1,14,TRBV6-1,ASTGRDRGFDTEAF
TRBJ2-7,11,TRBV10-2,ASKTSGYYEQY
TRBJ2-7,12,TRBV18,ASSTGRGYYEQY
TRBJ2-3,9,TRBV7-9,ASSLEWAQY
TRBJ1-4,13,TRBV12-3/TRBV12-4,ASSRRTGPNEKLF
TRBJ1-5,12,TRBV5-1,ASSFEGRGQPQH
TRBJ1-5,16,TRBV6-2/TRBV6-3,ASSWNRDRGRGNQPQH
TRBJ2-7,12,TRBV3-1,ASRDSGTYYEQY
TRBJ2-1,13,TRBV5-4,ASSLGGRVYREQF
TRBJ2-1,13,TRBV6-5,ASSRGTSGSSEQF
TRBJ2-3,11,TRBV29-1,SVIRDRADTQY
TRBJ2-5,10,TRBV28,ASTRAGETQY
TRBJ2-5,10,TRBV29-1,SVESSPGTQY
TRBJ2-7,13,TRBV30,AWSATSGTGREQY
TRBJ2-7,11,TRBV10-2,ASSDKHSYEQY
TRBJ2-7,11,TRBV6-2/TRBV6-3,ASSRDSPYEQY
TRBJ2-2,13,TRBV7-2,ASSLGRGNTGELF
TRBJ2-5,13,TRBV10-1,ASSWDREAGETQY
TRBJ2-7,11,TRBV29-1,SVRERLFYEQY
TRBJ2-7,12,TRBV11-3,ASSSRPRSYEQY
TRBJ1-2,11,TRBV20-1,SARRDSPYGYT
TRBJ2-3,13,TRBV4-2,ASSQEGTSKDTQY
TRBJ2-1,17,TRBV19,ASSWTVPPTSRRVNEQF
TRBJ2-7,10,TRBV11-3,ASSLITYEQY
TRBJ1-1,14,TRBV7-2,ASSPPRRLMNTEAF
TRBJ1-1,12,TRBV16,ASEGPLRNTEAF
TRBJ2-7,13,TRBV12-3/TRBV12-4,ASNNGLVSPYEQY
TRBJ2-2,13,TRBV9,ASSVAGGRTGELF
TRBJ1-1,11,TRBV11-2,ASRIQGATEAF
TRBJ1-6,14,TRBV15,ATSRDLDRGNSPLH
TRBJ1-6,14,TRBV2,ASSAPGSSYNSPLH